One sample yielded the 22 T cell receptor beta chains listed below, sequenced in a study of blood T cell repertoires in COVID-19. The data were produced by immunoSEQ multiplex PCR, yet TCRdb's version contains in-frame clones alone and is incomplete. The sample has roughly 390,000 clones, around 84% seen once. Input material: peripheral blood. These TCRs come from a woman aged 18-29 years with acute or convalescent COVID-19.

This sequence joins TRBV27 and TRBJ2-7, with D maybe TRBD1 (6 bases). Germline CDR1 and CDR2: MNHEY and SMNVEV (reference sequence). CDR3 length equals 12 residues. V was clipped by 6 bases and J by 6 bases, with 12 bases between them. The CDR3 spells CASSLTGFEQYF. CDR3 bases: TGTGCCAGCAGCCTAACAGGGTTCGAGCAGTACTTC.

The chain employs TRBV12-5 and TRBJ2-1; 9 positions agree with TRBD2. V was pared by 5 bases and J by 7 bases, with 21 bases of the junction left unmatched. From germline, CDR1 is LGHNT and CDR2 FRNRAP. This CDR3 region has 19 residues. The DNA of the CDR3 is TGTGCTAGTGGTAACCCACCCGCGTTAGCGGGAGTTTTTCAGAATGAGCAGTTCTTC. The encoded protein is CASGNPPALAGVFQNEQFF.

This chain's CDR3 is CASTLEAQTGYTF. Written as DNA, the CDR3 is TGTGCCAGCACCCTAGAGGCACAAACGGGCTACACCTTC. This rearrangement joins TRBV7-2 to TRBJ1-2; D call uncertain. CDR3 length: 13 amino acids. Germline CDR1 SGHTA, CDR2 FQGNSA. V was trimmed by 7 bases and J by 8 bases, leaving 17 bases between them.

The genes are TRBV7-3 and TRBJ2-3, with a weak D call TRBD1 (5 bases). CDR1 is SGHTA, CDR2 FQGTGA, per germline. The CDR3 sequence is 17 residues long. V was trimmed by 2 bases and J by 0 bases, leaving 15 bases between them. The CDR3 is CASSLGVGRVSTDTQYF. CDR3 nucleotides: TGTGCCAGCAGCTTAGGCGTGGGCAGGGTGAGCACAGATACGCAGTATTTT. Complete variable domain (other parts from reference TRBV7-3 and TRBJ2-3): GAGVSQTPSNKVTEKGKYVELRCDPISGHTALYWYRQSLGQGPEFLIYFQGTGAADDSGLPNDRFFAVRPEGSVSTLKIQRTERGDSAVYLCASSLGVGRVSTDTQYFGPGTRLTVL.

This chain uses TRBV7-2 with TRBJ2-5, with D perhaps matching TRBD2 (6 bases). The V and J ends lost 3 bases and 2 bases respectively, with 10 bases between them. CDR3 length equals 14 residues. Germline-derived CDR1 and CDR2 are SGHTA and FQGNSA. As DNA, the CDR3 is TGTGCCAGCAGCTTTGGTAGCGGACAAGAGACCCAGTACTTC. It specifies CASSFGSGQETQYF.

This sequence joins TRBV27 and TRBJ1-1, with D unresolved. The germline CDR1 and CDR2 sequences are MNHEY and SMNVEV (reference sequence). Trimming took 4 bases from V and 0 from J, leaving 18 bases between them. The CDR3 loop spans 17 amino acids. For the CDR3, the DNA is TGTGCCAGCAGTTCCTGGGATGCGTTGAGGGTGAACACTGAAGCTTTCTTT. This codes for CASSSWDALRVNTEAFF.

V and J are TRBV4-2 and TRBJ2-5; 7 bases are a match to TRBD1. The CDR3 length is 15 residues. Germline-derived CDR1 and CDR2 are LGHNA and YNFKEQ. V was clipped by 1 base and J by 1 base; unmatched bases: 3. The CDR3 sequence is CASSQGDRTQETQYF. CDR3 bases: TGTGCCAGCAGCCAAGGGGACAGAACCCAAGAGACCCAGTACTTC.

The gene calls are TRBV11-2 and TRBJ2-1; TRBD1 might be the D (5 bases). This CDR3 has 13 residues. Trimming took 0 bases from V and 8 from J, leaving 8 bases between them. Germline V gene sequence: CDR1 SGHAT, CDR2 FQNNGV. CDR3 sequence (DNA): TGTGCCAGCAGCTTAGATCAGGGCGATGAGCAGTTCTTC. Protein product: CASSLDQGDEQFF.

CDR3 protein: CASSQAGGGTEAFF. The CDR3 bases are TGTGCCAGCAGCCAAGCGGGGGGGGGCACTGAAGCTTTCTTT. The chain couples TRBV4-2 to TRBJ1-1, with D possibly TRBD1 on 5 matching bases. V gave up 1 base and J gave up 4 bases, with 10 bases separating them. The germline V gene has CDR1 LGHNA and CDR2 YNFKEQ. The CDR3 covers 14 residues.

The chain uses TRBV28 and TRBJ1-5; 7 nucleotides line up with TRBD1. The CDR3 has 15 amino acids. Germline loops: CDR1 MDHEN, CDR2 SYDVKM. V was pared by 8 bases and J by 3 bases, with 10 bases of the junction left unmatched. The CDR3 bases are TGTGCCAGCGTACGCCAGGGGGAGATCAATCAGCCCCAGCATTTT. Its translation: CASVRQGEINQPQHF.

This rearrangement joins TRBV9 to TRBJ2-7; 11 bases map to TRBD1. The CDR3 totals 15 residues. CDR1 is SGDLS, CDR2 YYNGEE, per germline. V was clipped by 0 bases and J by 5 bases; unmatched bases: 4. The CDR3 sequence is CASSVEGQGVDEQYF. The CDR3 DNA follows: TGTGCCAGCAGCGTAGAGGGACAGGGGGTCGACGAGCAGTACTTC.

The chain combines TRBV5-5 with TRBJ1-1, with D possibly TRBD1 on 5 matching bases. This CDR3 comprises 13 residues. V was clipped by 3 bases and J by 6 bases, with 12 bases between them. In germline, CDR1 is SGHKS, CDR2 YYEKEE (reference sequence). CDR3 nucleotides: TGTGCCAGCAGCTGGACCCCGGGGGCTGAAGCTTTCTTT. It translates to CASSWTPGAEAFF.

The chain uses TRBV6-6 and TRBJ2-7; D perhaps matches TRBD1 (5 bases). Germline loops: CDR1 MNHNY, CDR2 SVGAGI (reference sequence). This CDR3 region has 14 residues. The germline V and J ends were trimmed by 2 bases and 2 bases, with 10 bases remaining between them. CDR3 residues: CASSYKGQPYEQYF. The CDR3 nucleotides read TGTGCCAGCAGTTACAAGGGGCAGCCCTACGAGCAGTACTTC.

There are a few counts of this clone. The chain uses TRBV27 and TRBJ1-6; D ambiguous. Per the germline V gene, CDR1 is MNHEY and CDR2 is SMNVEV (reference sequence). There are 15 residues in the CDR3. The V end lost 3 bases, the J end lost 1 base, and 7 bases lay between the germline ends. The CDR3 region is CASSFGRSYNSPLHF. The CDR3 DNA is TGTGCCAGCAGTTTTGGGAGGTCCTATAATTCACCCCTCCACTTT.

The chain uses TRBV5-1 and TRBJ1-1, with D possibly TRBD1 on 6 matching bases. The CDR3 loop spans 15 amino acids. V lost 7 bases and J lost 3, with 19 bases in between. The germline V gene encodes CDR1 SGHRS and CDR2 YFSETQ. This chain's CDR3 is CASANQGPRDTEAFF. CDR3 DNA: TGCGCCAGCGCTAATCAGGGGCCCCGGGACACTGAAGCTTTCTTT.

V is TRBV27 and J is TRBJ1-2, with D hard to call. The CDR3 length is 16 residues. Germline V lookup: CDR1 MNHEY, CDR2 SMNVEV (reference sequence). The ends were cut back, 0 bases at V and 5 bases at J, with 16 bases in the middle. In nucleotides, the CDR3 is TGTGCCAGCAGTTTATCGCAGGATCCGATGGAATATGGCTACACCTTC. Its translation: CASSLSQDPMEYGYTF.

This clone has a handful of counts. The CDR3, as DNA: TGCGCCAGCAATCTCAGGGGGCAGCCTGGGAACACTGAAGCTTTCTTT. This gives the protein CASNLRGQPGNTEAFF. The chain has TRBV5-1 and TRBJ1-1; 8 nucleotides match TRBD1. CDR3 length: 16 residues. The trim removed 6 bases at V and 1 base at J, leaving 11 bases unmatched. In germline, CDR1 is SGHRS, CDR2 YFSETQ. The whole variable domain, filled in from reference TRBV5-1 and TRBJ1-1, reads KAGVTQTPRYLIKTRGQQVTLSCSPISGHRSVSWYQQTPGQGLQFLFEYFSETQRNKGNFPGRFSGRQFSNSRSEMNVSTLELGDSALYLCASNLRGQPGNTEAFFGQGTRLTVV.

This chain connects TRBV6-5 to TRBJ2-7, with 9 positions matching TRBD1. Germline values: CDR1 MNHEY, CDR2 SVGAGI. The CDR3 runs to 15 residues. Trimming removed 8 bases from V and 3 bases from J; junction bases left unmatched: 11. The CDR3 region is CASGAGTGFVYEQYF. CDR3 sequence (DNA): TGTGCCAGCGGAGCCGGGACAGGGTTCGTCTACGAGCAGTACTTC.

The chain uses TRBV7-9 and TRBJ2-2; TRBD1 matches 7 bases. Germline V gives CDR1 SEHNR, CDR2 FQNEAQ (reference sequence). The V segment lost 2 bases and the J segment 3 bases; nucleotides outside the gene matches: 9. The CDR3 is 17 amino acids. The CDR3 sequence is CASSLNPTGIDTGELFF. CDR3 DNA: TGTGCCAGCAGCTTAAACCCGACAGGGATCGACACCGGGGAGCTGTTTTTT.

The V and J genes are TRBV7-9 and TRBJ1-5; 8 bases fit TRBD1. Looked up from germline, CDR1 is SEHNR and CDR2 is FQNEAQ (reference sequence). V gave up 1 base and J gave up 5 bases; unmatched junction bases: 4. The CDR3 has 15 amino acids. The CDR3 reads CASSLGTGFDQPQHF. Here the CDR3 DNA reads TGTGCCAGCAGCTTAGGGACAGGGTTCGATCAGCCCCAGCATTTT. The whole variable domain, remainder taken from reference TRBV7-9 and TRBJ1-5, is DTGVSQNPRHKITKRGQNVTFRCDPISEHNRLYWYRQTLGQGPEFLTYFQNEAQLEKSRLLSDRFSAERPKGSFSTLEIQRTEQGDSAMYLCASSLGTGFDQPQHFGDGTRLSIL.

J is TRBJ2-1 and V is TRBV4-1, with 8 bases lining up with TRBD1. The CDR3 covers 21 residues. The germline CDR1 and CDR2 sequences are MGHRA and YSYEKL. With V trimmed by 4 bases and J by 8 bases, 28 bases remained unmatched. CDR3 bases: TGCGCCAGCAGCCCTCCTAAGCCAAATACTCGGACAGGGAAAGTCTCCCATGAGCAGTTCTTC. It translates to CASSPPKPNTRTGKVSHEQFF.

For the CDR3, the DNA is TGTGCCTGGAGCCAGGTTCGATCACCCCTCCACTTT. Translation: CAWSQVRSPLHF. This sequence joins TRBV30 and TRBJ1-6; D not resolved. Deletions cut 3 bases from V and 10 bases from J, with 10 bases between. Germline values: CDR1 GTSNPN, CDR2 SVGIG (reference sequence). The CDR3 sequence is 12 residues long.